The rows below give T cell receptor beta chains drawn from one sample of a study of graft-versus-host responses after intestinal transplantation. Antigen specificity for these receptors is unknown. Assay: immunoSEQ multiplex PCR; the TCRdb copy retains only in-frame clones and omits some. The table records around 84,000 clones, about four fifths of them present only once. Material: unstimulated CD8+ T cells sorted from spleen or lymph node cells, obtained before intestinal transplant. The receptors were sampled from a human donor who received an intestinal transplant. CDR3s include the opening cysteine and the closing phenylalanine or tryptophan. Fields, in order: clone size, V gene, J gene, D gene, CDR3 DNA, CDR3 protein. The D gene is left open where the match is weak. Expanded clones are given a class, and other clones once, few, many or no size at all.

abundance: .
v_gene: TRBV5-4
j_gene: TRBJ2-2
d_gene: .
CDR3nt: TGTGCCAGCAGCTTTTCCGGGGAGCTGTTTTTT
CDR3aa: CASSFSGELFF

abundance: .
v_gene: TRBV6-1
j_gene: TRBJ2-7
d_gene: .
CDR3nt: TGTGCCAGCAGTGAGACCCTTATCCGGGAGCAGCACTTC
CDR3aa: CASSETLIREQHF

abundance: once
v_gene: TRBV30
j_gene: TRBJ2-3
d_gene: .
CDR3nt: TGTGCCTGGAGCCCCTTGGACTCCCCCATTGGCCCAGATACGCAGTATTTT
CDR3aa: CAWSPLDSPIGPDTQYF

abundance: .
v_gene: TRBV7-9
j_gene: TRBJ1-1
d_gene: TRBD1
CDR3nt: TGTGCCAGCAGCCAGGAAACAGGGGGCGGTAAGAACACTGAAGCTTTCTTT
CDR3aa: CASSQETGGGKNTEAFF

abundance: .
v_gene: TRBV5-4
j_gene: TRBJ2-7
d_gene: .
CDR3nt: TGTGCCAGCAGTGATCAGGGCTCCGAGCAGTACTTC
CDR3aa: CASSDQGSEQYF

abundance: .
v_gene: TRBV27
j_gene: TRBJ2-1
d_gene: TRBD2
CDR3nt: TGTGCCAGCAGTTTAGCGGGAGGCCACAATGAGCAGTTCTTC
CDR3aa: CASSLAGGHNEQFF

abundance: .
v_gene: TRBV9
j_gene: TRBJ1-2
d_gene: .
CDR3nt: TGTGCCAGCAGCGTAGCTAAGGGAGAAGGGCTTTATGGCTACACCTTC
CDR3aa: CASSVAKGEGLYGYTF

abundance: .
v_gene: TRBV27
j_gene: TRBJ1-3
d_gene: TRBD1
CDR3nt: TGTGCCAGCAGTTTAAGAGCAGGGGGAACCTACTCTGGAAACACCATATATTTT
CDR3aa: CASSLRAGGTYSGNTIYF

abundance: .
v_gene: TRBV28
j_gene: TRBJ1-4
d_gene: TRBD1
CDR3nt: TGTGCCAGCAGTCCTACAGGGGGCTCTAATGAAAAACTGTTTTTT
CDR3aa: CASSPTGGSNEKLFF

abundance: .
v_gene: TRBV28
j_gene: TRBJ2-3
d_gene: TRBD1
CDR3nt: TGTGCCAGTAACTCCCGGGACAGGACTAGCACAGATACGCAGTATTTT
CDR3aa: CASNSRDRTSTDTQYF

abundance: .
v_gene: TRBV13
j_gene: TRBJ1-6
d_gene: TRBD1
CDR3nt: TGTGCCAGCAGCTTACAGGGGGCAAGTAATTCACCCCTCCACTTT
CDR3aa: CASSLQGASNSPLHF

abundance: once
v_gene: TRBV11-1
j_gene: TRBJ2-6
d_gene: TRBD1
CDR3nt: TGTGCCAGCAGCTTGGCAGGGGGCTATGGGGCCAACGTCCTGACTTTC
CDR3aa: CASSLAGGYGANVLTF

abundance: .
v_gene: TRBV7-2
j_gene: TRBJ2-7
d_gene: .
CDR3nt: TGTGCCAGCAGCTGGGGGAGCTCCTACGAGCAGTACTTC
CDR3aa: CASSWGSSYEQYF

abundance: few
v_gene: TRBV25-1
j_gene: TRBJ1-1
d_gene: .
CDR3nt: TGTGCCACCAACACGGGGGGGGCGAACACTGAAGCTTTCTTT
CDR3aa: CATNTGGANTEAFF

abundance: .
v_gene: TRBV11-2
j_gene: TRBJ1-1
d_gene: .
CDR3nt: TGTGCCAGCAGCTTAAAAGGCATAGCCCTCATGAACACTGAAGCTTTCTTT
CDR3aa: CASSLKGIALMNTEAFF

abundance: .
v_gene: TRBV27
j_gene: TRBJ1-2
d_gene: TRBD1
CDR3nt: TGTGCCAGCAGCCCTGGGACAGGGGGCAACTATGGCTACACCTTC
CDR3aa: CASSPGTGGNYGYTF

abundance: once
v_gene: TRBV7-6
j_gene: TRBJ2-7
d_gene: .
CDR3nt: TGTGCCAGCAGCCCCTCGTTCTACGAGCAGTACTTC
CDR3aa: CASSPSFYEQYF

abundance: .
v_gene: TRBV5-4
j_gene: TRBJ2-7
d_gene: .
CDR3nt: TGTGCCAGCAGCTTGGCTAGCTTGGGCGAGCAGTACTTC
CDR3aa: CASSLASLGEQYF

abundance: .
v_gene: TRBV6-1
j_gene: TRBJ2-7
d_gene: TRBD1
CDR3nt: TGTGCCAGCAGTGATTGGACAGGGCCCTACGAGCAGTACTTC
CDR3aa: CASSDWTGPYEQYF

abundance: .
v_gene: TRBV4-1
j_gene: TRBJ2-3
d_gene: TRBD1
CDR3nt: TGCGCCAGCAGCCAAGGCGGCGGCAGGGGGTTACCCACAGATACGCAGTATTTT
CDR3aa: CASSQGGGRGLPTDTQYF

abundance: once
v_gene: TRBV2
j_gene: TRBJ1-1
d_gene: .
CDR3nt: TGTGCCAGCAGTGAAGCCGTGGGGGTTGGAGCTTTCTTT
CDR3aa: CASSEAVGVGAFF

abundance: .
v_gene: TRBV9
j_gene: TRBJ2-3
d_gene: TRBD2
CDR3nt: TGTGCCAGCAGCGACGGACTAGCGGGGGTTCCCTTGTTGGATACGCAGTATTTT
CDR3aa: CASSDGLAGVPLLDTQYF

abundance: .
v_gene: TRBV10-2
j_gene: TRBJ1-1
d_gene: .
CDR3nt: TGCGCCAGCAGTGAGTCGGACGGGGCGAACACTGAAGCTTTCTTT
CDR3aa: CASSESDGANTEAFF

abundance: .
v_gene: TRBV4-1
j_gene: TRBJ1-5
d_gene: .
CDR3nt: TGCGCCAGCAGCCAAGAAAGGGGTTGGGCAGGGGTCTATCAGCCCCAGCATTTT
CDR3aa: CASSQERGWAGVYQPQHF

abundance: .
v_gene: TRBV15
j_gene: TRBJ2-6
d_gene: .
CDR3nt: TGTGCCACCGGGCTCTCTGGGGCCAACGTCCTGACTTTC
CDR3aa: CATGLSGANVLTF

abundance: .
v_gene: TRBV10-3
j_gene: TRBJ1-2
d_gene: .
CDR3nt: TGTGCCATCAGTGAGTCGGGGGGCGGCTATGGCTACACCTTC
CDR3aa: CAISESGGGYGYTF

abundance: .
v_gene: TRBV7-2
j_gene: TRBJ2-3
d_gene: TRBD2
CDR3nt: TGTGCCAGCAGCTTGCGGACTAGCGGGGATACAGATACGCAGTATTTT
CDR3aa: CASSLRTSGDTDTQYF

abundance: .
v_gene: TRBV15
j_gene: TRBJ2-4
d_gene: .
CDR3nt: TGTGCCACACGGAGTGGTGCCAAAAACATTCAGTACTTC
CDR3aa: CATRSGAKNIQYF

abundance: .
v_gene: TRBV7-9
j_gene: TRBJ2-5
d_gene: TRBD2
CDR3nt: TGTGCCAGCAGCTTATCGGCTAGCGGGGCCTACCAAGAGACCCAGTACTTC
CDR3aa: CASSLSASGAYQETQYF

abundance: few
v_gene: TRBV19
j_gene: TRBJ2-2
d_gene: TRBD1
CDR3nt: TGTGCCAGTAGTCACCCCCCTGACAGGGAACCCACCGGGGAGCTGTTTTTT
CDR3aa: CASSHPPDREPTGELFF

abundance: few
v_gene: TRBV6-1
j_gene: TRBJ2-1
d_gene: TRBD2
CDR3nt: TGTGCCAGCCTCCGCCCCCTAGCGGGGGACAATGAGCAGTTCTTC
CDR3aa: CASLRPLAGDNEQFF

abundance: .
v_gene: TRBV27
j_gene: TRBJ1-5
d_gene: .
CDR3nt: TGTGCCAGTGGACGGGAGGGGAATCAGCCCCAGCATTTT
CDR3aa: CASGREGNQPQHF

abundance: once
v_gene: TRBV7-3
j_gene: TRBJ1-3
d_gene: TRBD1
CDR3nt: TGTGCCAGCAGCCTCACAGGGGCTGGAAACACCATATATTTT
CDR3aa: CASSLTGAGNTIYF

abundance: once
v_gene: TRBV28
j_gene: TRBJ1-1
d_gene: .
CDR3nt: TGTGCCAGCAGTTTATTTAGATTGCCCTCAGGAGCTTTCTTT
CDR3aa: CASSLFRLPSGAFF

abundance: .
v_gene: TRBV10-3
j_gene: TRBJ1-4
d_gene: .
CDR3nt: TGTGCCATCAGTGAGTCGAATCCGTTCTGGGCTCGCCTGGGTCCTGGAGGTGAAAAACTGTTTTTT
CDR3aa: CAISESNPFWARLGPGGEKLFF

abundance: once
v_gene: TRBV27
j_gene: TRBJ2-3
d_gene: .
CDR3nt: TGTGCCAGCAGTTGGGGCCGGGACACACGCACAGATACGCAGTATTTT
CDR3aa: CASSWGRDTRTDTQYF

abundance: .
v_gene: TRBV5-1
j_gene: TRBJ2-1
d_gene: .
CDR3nt: TGCGCCAGCAGGGAACCGGGGGACAATGAGCAGTTCTTC
CDR3aa: CASREPGDNEQFF

abundance: .
v_gene: TRBV5-6
j_gene: TRBJ2-2
d_gene: .
CDR3nt: TGTGCCAGCAGCTTGGGAGTGGACACCGGGGAGCTGTTTTTT
CDR3aa: CASSLGVDTGELFF

abundance: .
v_gene: TRBV28
j_gene: TRBJ1-4
d_gene: TRBD1
CDR3nt: TGTGCCAGCGGTGGGACAGATGAAAAACTGTTTTTT
CDR3aa: CASGGTDEKLFF

abundance: .
v_gene: TRBV18
j_gene: TRBJ2-7
d_gene: TRBD1
CDR3nt: TGTGCCAGCTCATCGGACAGGGGGCTTTCCTACGAGCAGTACTTC
CDR3aa: CASSSDRGLSYEQYF

abundance: .
v_gene: TRBV14
j_gene: TRBJ2-7
d_gene: .
CDR3nt: TGTGCCAGCAGCCAAGCGTCAGGCTACTACGAGCAGTACTTC
CDR3aa: CASSQASGYYEQYF

abundance: .
v_gene: TRBV4-2
j_gene: TRBJ2-3
d_gene: .
CDR3nt: TGTGCCAGCAGCCAAGATTTAACGGGGTACGCCCCCTCAGATACGCAGTATTTT
CDR3aa: CASSQDLTGYAPSDTQYF

abundance: .
v_gene: TRBV13
j_gene: TRBJ2-1
d_gene: .
CDR3nt: TGTGCCAGCAGCTTAGAGAGAAATGAGCAGTTCTTC
CDR3aa: CASSLERNEQFF

abundance: .
v_gene: TRBV11-2
j_gene: TRBJ2-7
d_gene: .
CDR3nt: TGTGCCAGCAGCTTAGAAGCAGGGACAAGGTACGAGCAGTACTTC
CDR3aa: CASSLEAGTRYEQYF

abundance: .
v_gene: TRBV6-5
j_gene: TRBJ2-2
d_gene: .
CDR3nt: TGTGCCAGCTCGGAAGACAGGACTCGCACCGGGGAGCTGTTTTTT
CDR3aa: CASSEDRTRTGELFF

abundance: .
v_gene: TRBV11-2
j_gene: TRBJ2-5
d_gene: .
CDR3nt: TGTGCCAGCAGCTCACCCTGGGACCAACAAGAGACCCAGTACTTC
CDR3aa: CASSSPWDQQETQYF

abundance: .
v_gene: TRBV9
j_gene: TRBJ2-2
d_gene: TRBD1
CDR3nt: TGTGCCAGCAGCCCAGGGGGCGACACCGGGGAGCTGTTTTTT
CDR3aa: CASSPGGDTGELFF

abundance: .
v_gene: TRBV6-6
j_gene: TRBJ2-7
d_gene: .
CDR3nt: TGTGCCAGCAGTTACTCGCCGGGGACGGACTCCTACGAGCAGTACTTC
CDR3aa: CASSYSPGTDSYEQYF

abundance: .
v_gene: TRBV27
j_gene: TRBJ2-5
d_gene: .
CDR3nt: TGTGCCAGCGGTTTTAGAGGGGGGTGGGAGACCCAGTACTTC
CDR3aa: CASGFRGGWETQYF

abundance: .
v_gene: TRBV28
j_gene: TRBJ2-1
d_gene: .
CDR3nt: TGTGCCAGCACCAGGGGTTATGGTGAGCAGTTCTTC
CDR3aa: CASTRGYGEQFF

abundance: .
v_gene: TRBV5-6
j_gene: TRBJ2-7
d_gene: TRBD2
CDR3nt: TGTGCCAGCAGCCCTGTGACTAGCCCTTACGAGCAGTACTTC
CDR3aa: CASSPVTSPYEQYF

abundance: .
v_gene: TRBV28
j_gene: TRBJ2-7
d_gene: .
CDR3nt: TGTGCCAGCAGTTTAGGGTACGAGCAGTACTTC
CDR3aa: CASSLGYEQYF

abundance: .
v_gene: TRBV6-1
j_gene: TRBJ1-2
d_gene: .
CDR3nt: TGTGCCAGCAAACAGCGACACTATTTCTATGGCTACACCTTC
CDR3aa: CASKQRHYFYGYTF

abundance: .
v_gene: TRBV4-1
j_gene: TRBJ2-7
d_gene: TRBD2
CDR3nt: TGCGCCAGCAGCCAAGTTAGCGGGGGGGTTTCCTACGAGCAGTACTTC
CDR3aa: CASSQVSGGVSYEQYF

abundance: .
v_gene: TRBV29-1
j_gene: TRBJ2-7
d_gene: TRBD1
CDR3nt: TGCAGCGTTGAGGGGACAGGGGGCTCCTACGAGCAGTACTTC
CDR3aa: CSVEGTGGSYEQYF

abundance: .
v_gene: TRBV5-1
j_gene: TRBJ2-1
d_gene: .
CDR3nt: TGCGCCAGCAGCTTGGAAGGGTATGAGCAGTTCTTC
CDR3aa: CASSLEGYEQFF

abundance: .
v_gene: TRBV4-1
j_gene: TRBJ2-2
d_gene: .
CDR3nt: TGCGCCAGCAGCCAAGATACGACTATAAAGTTTATAACCGGGGAGCTGTTTTTT
CDR3aa: CASSQDTTIKFITGELFF

abundance: .
v_gene: TRBV6-5
j_gene: TRBJ2-3
d_gene: TRBD2
CDR3nt: TGTGCCAGCAGTTACGGAACTAGCGGGTGGGTTGATACGCAGTATTTT
CDR3aa: CASSYGTSGWVDTQYF

abundance: .
v_gene: TRBV7-6
j_gene: TRBJ1-3
d_gene: .
CDR3nt: TGTGCCAGCAGCTTAGCGACAGGCCCGGGAAACACCATATATTTT
CDR3aa: CASSLATGPGNTIYF